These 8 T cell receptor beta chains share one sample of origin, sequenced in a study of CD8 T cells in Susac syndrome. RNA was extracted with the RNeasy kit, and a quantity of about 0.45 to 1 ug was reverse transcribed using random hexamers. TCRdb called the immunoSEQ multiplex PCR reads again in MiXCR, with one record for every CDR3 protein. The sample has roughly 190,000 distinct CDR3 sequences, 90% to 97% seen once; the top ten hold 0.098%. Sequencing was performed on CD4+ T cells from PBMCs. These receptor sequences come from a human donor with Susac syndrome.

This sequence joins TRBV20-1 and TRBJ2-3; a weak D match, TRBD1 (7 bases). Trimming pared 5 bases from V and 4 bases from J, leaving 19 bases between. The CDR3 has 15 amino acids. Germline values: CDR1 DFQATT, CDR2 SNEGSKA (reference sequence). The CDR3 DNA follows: TGCAGTGCTTTGACCCCCAGGGGGGTTTCAGATACGCAGTATTTT. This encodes CSALTPRGVSDTQYF.

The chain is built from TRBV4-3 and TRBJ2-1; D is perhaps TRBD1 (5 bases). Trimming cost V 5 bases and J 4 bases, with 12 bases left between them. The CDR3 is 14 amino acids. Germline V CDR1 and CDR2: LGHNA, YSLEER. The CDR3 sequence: CASSADKYYNEQFF. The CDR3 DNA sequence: TGCGCCAGCAGCGCGGACAAATATTACAATGAGCAGTTCTTC.

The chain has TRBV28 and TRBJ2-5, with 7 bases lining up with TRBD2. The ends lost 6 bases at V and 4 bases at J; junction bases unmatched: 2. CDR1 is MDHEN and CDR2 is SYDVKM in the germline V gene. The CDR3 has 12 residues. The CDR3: CASSRTRETQYF. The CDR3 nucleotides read TGTGCCAGCAGCAGGACTAGAGAGACCCAGTACTTC.

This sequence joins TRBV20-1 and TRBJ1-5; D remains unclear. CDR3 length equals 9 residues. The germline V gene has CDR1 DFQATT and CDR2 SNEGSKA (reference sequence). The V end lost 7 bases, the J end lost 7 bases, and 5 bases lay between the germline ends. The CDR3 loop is CSVGQPQHF. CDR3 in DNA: TGCAGTGTGGGACAGCCCCAGCATTTT.

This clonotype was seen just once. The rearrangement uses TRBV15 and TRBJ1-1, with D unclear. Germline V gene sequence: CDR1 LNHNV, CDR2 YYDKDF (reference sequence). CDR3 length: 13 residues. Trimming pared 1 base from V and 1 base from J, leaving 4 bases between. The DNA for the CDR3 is TGTGCCACCAGCAGAGCAGCGAACACTGAAGCTTTCTTT. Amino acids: CATSRAANTEAFF.

The CDR3 here is CAWSIDPPEDSPLHF. The CDR3 DNA reads as TGTGCCTGGAGTATCGACCCTCCGGAGGATTCACCCCTCCACTTT. This chain connects TRBV30 to TRBJ1-6; D gene uncertain. This CDR3 is built from 15 residues. Germline CDR1 GTSNPN, CDR2 SVGIG (reference sequence). Trimming stripped 2 bases from V and 8 bases from J, with 16 bases between.

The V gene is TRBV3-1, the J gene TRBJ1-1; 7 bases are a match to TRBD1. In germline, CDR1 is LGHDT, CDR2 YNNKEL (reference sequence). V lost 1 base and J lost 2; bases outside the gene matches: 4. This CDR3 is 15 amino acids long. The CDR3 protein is CASSQVRQGNTEAFF. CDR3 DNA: TGTGCCAGCAGCCAAGTGAGACAGGGAAACACTGAAGCTTTCTTT.

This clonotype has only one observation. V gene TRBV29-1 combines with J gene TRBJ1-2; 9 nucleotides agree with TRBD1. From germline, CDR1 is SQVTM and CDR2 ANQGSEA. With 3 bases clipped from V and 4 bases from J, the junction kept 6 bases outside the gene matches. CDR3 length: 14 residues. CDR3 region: CSVDRGQGRYGYTF. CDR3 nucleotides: TGCAGCGTTGATAGGGGACAGGGACGCTATGGCTACACCTTC.